What follows are 4 T cell receptor beta chains derived from one specimen sequenced in a study of CD8 T cells in Susac syndrome. RNA was extracted with the RNeasy kit, and a quantity of about 0.45 to 1 ug was reverse transcribed using random hexamers. Using its own MiXCR run on the immunoSEQ multiplex PCR reads, TCRdb lists one record per CDR3 protein. The sample lists roughly 180,000 distinct CDR3 sequences, 85% to 95% occurring once. What was sequenced was CD4+ T cells from PBMCs. Receptors were obtained from a human donor with Susac syndrome.

The V gene is TRBV9, the J gene TRBJ2-1, with D unresolved. Germline V CDR1 and CDR2: SGDLS, YYNGEE. CDR3 length equals 11 residues. V lost 3 bases and J 9 bases, leaving 7 bases between the germline ends. In DNA form, the CDR3 reads TGTGCCAGCAGCGAAGGCGGTGAGCAGTTCTTC. Translation gives CASSEGGEQFF. Supplemented by reference TRBV9 and TRBJ2-1, the full variable domain reads DSGVTQTPKHLITATGQRVTLRCSPRSGDLSVYWYQQSLDQGLQFLIQYYNGEERAKGNILERFSAQQFPDLHSELNLSSLELGDSALYFCASSEGGEQFFGPGTRLTVL.

J is TRBJ2-1 and V is TRBV29-1; 11 bases are shared with TRBD2. The germline CDR1 and CDR2 sequences are SQVTM and ANQGSEA. Losses at the gene ends were 3 bases for V and 0 bases for J; bases not matched to a gene: 1. This CDR3 region has 15 residues. DNA of the CDR3: TGCAGCGTTGATACTAGCGGGAGCTCCTACAATGAGCAGTTCTTC. Translated, it gives CSVDTSGSSYNEQFF.

This chain connects TRBV12-3 or TRBV12-4 to TRBJ2-7; possibly TRBD2 for D (6 bases). Trimming cost V 3 bases and J 3 bases, with 9 bases left between them. The CDR3 spans 13 residues. The CDR3 region has the DNA TGTGCCAGCAGTTTCGGGAGCATCTACGAGCAGTACTTC. This translates into CASSFGSIYEQYF.

V usage is TRBV6-5 and J usage is TRBJ2-3; no firm D call. V shed 0 bases and J shed 1 base, with 11 bases lying between them. This CDR3 has 16 residues. Germline V gives CDR1 MNHEY, CDR2 SVGAGI. The CDR3: CASSYSSAAGTDTQYF. In DNA form, the CDR3 reads TGTGCCAGCAGTTACTCGTCCGCGGCTGGCACAGATACGCAGTATTTT.